This entry concerns a single TCR beta chain. Its target is not known. Germline V lookup: CDR1 LGHNA, CDR2 YNFKEQ. This CDR3 comprises 17 residues. V gave up 0 bases and J gave up 4 bases, with 16 bases separating them. The sample comes from a study of cytomegalovirus exposure and HLA in healthy donors. Background on the study: Membership in the Caucasian-associated ancestry cluster was found for around 81% of nearly 400 genotyped donors. Findings and limits, study-wide: Later analysis suggested most CMV-associated TCR beta chains were HLA-restricted.

The PCR was carried out with 60 Vbeta primers and 13 Jbeta primers. TCRdb keeps only in-frame clones here, not all; method: immunoSEQ multiplex PCR. The sample records 150,000 to 250,000 clones, 79% being singletons. The sequence came from a girl aged 5-17 years in good health and CMV-seropositive. The sequencing input was PBMCs. This rearrangement joins TRBV4-2 to TRBJ1-3; D remains ambiguous. CDR3 in amino acids: CASSQEGSGFSGNTIYF. CDR3 DNA sequence: TGTGCCAGCAGCCAAGAGGGGTCGGGGTTTTCAGGAAACACCATATATTTT.